This T cell receptor (beta chain) comes out of a study of T cell responses to AZD1222 COVID-19 vaccine. CDR3 length: 14 residues. Trimming shortened V by 5 bases and J by 1 base, and 14 bases separated the two germline ends. Germline-derived CDR1 and CDR2 are GTSNPN and SVGIG (reference sequence). This table comes from immunoSEQ multiplex PCR, and its TCRdb copy is limited to in-frame clones, with some not included. Among about 220,000 clones listed, approximately 94% were seen once. The receptor was isolated from an adult in good health. The J gene is TRBJ1-2, the V gene TRBV30, with D possibly TRBD1 on 6 matching bases. This material consisted of peripheral blood, taken on day 0 of MenACWY control vaccination. The DNA for the CDR3 is TGTGCCTGGGCCTCAGGGACATTTAACTATGGCTACACCTTC. Its protein product is CAWASGTFNYGYTF.